These 20 T cell receptor beta chains originate from one sample sequenced in a study of T cells in Graves' hyperthyroidism and ophthalmopathy (dated by TCRdb to the late 2010s). Libraries were made using multiplex PCR. The run used an Illumina HiSeq 2000. The TCR beta CDR3 regions were amplified from RNA transcripts. A first-round RT-PCR of the TCR CDR3 used the HTBI primer set with the Qiagen OneStep RT-PCR kit. TCRdb cleaned the public reads at Q25 with fastp, built clones with MiXCR and kept in-frame beta chains. Each entry is one CDR3 protein sequence, shown with its most common DNA and genes. In all, the sample holds hundreds of thousands of distinct CDR3 sequences, and about 13% of those were seen once. Of the sample, less than 10% is held by the ten largest clones. Sequencing was carried out using blood. These receptors were collected from a woman younger than 30 with Graves' hyperthyroidism.

This clonotype occurred many times. The chain joins TRBV7-9 to TRBJ2-5; 9 bases fit TRBD1. Germline V lookup: CDR1 SEHNR, CDR2 FQNEAQ (reference sequence). J gave up 4 bases and V 5 bases, and 8 bases lay outside the gene matches. The CDR3 has 15 amino acids. CDR3 region: CASSQGTGPGETQYF. CDR3 nucleotide sequence: TGTGCCAGCAGCCAGGGGACAGGGCCTGGAGAGACCCAGTACTTC. Full variable domain (outside the CDR3, taken from reference TRBV7-9 and TRBJ2-5): DTGVSQNPRHKITKRGQNVTFRCDPISEHNRLYWYRQTLGQGPEFLTYFQNEAQLEKSRLLSDRFSAERPKGSFSTLEIQRTEQGDSAMYLCASSQGTGPGETQYFGPGTRLLVL.

This clonotype was seen more than once but under ten times. CDR3 region: CASSAGTRETQYF. In DNA form, the CDR3 reads TGTGCCAGCAGCGCCGGGACTAGAGAGACCCAGTACTTC. V is TRBV9 and J is TRBJ2-5, with 8 bases identical to TRBD2. Germline CDR1 reads SGDLS; CDR2 reads YYNGEE. With 3 bases clipped from V and 4 bases from J, the junction kept 2 bases outside the gene matches. The CDR3 sequence is 13 residues long.

The chain recombines TRBV13 with TRBJ1-2; D call uncertain. Germline V lookup: CDR1 PRHDT, CDR2 FYEKMQ (reference sequence). V was shortened by 2 bases and J by 0 bases, with 13 bases between the two germline ends. The CDR3 contains 16 residues. CDR3 sequence reads: CASSLNSWQTNYGYTF. The CDR3 DNA sequence: TGTGCCAGCAGCTTAAATTCTTGGCAGACTAACTATGGCTACACCTTC.

This clonotype was seen ten or more times. The gene calls are TRBV2 and TRBJ1-1; no clear D gene. The CDR3 spans 14 residues. V was shortened by 8 bases and J by 4 bases, with 17 bases between the two germline ends. From germline, CDR1 is SNHLY and CDR2 FYNNEI. The CDR3 is CASLRSRDTTEAFF. The CDR3 nucleotides are TGTGCCAGCCTAAGATCGAGGGATACCACTGAAGCTTTCTTT. The full variable domain, rest sourced from reference TRBV2 and TRBJ1-1, is EPEVTQTPSHQVTQMGQEVILRCVPISNHLYFYWYRQILGQKVEFLVSFYNNEISEKSEIFDDQFSVERPDGSNFTLKIRSTKLEDSAMYFCASLRSRDTTEAFFGQGTRLTVV.

This clonotype appeared many times. V gene TRBV11-2 combines with J gene TRBJ2-7; D gene ambiguous. Germline CDR1 and CDR2: SGHAT and FQNNGV. The CDR3 has 16 residues. With 6 bases removed from V and 3 bases from J, the gap between germline ends came to 21 bases. CDR3 loop: CASRASGVPLYYEQYF. CDR3 in DNA: TGTGCCAGCAGGGCCTCTGGGGTCCCATTATACTACGAGCAGTACTTC.

This clonotype was seen more than once but under ten times. The chain employs TRBV12-3 or TRBV12-4 and TRBJ1-3; the D is unclear. The CDR3 has 13 residues. Trimming stripped 5 bases from V and 3 bases from J, with 8 bases between. The CDR3 region has the DNA TGTGCCAGCAGTGTCTCTCATGGAAACACCATATATTTT. This gives the protein CASSVSHGNTIYF.

This clonotype was counted many times. The chain links TRBV28 to TRBJ1-1; 9 positions match TRBD1. CDR1 and CDR2 (germline): MDHEN, SYDVKM. Germline trimming cut 6 bases from V and 7 bases from J; bases unmatched to any gene: 12. The CDR3 loop spans 15 amino acids. CDR3 in amino acids: CASSQPGQGVFEAFF. In nucleotides, the CDR3 is TGTGCCAGCAGCCAACCGGGACAGGGAGTTTTTGAAGCTTTCTTT.

In its sample, this clonotype was seen many times. The genes are TRBV6-5 and TRBJ2-7, with D unclear. Germline CDR1 reads MNHEY; CDR2 reads SVGAGI. This CDR3 has 15 amino acids. The ends were cut back, 0 bases at V and 2 bases at J, with 11 bases in the middle. The CDR3 loop reads CASSYSTQLAYEQYF. The DNA of the CDR3 is TGTGCCAGCAGTTACTCGACACAGTTAGCCTACGAGCAGTACTTC.

This clonotype appeared many times. The chain has TRBV28 and TRBJ2-3; D gene ambiguous. The CDR3 spans 15 residues. V lost 5 bases and J 8 bases, leaving 20 bases between the germline ends. Germline CDR1 MDHEN, CDR2 SYDVKM. CDR3 amino acids: CASSRSSDMTSTQYF. The CDR3 DNA follows: TGTGCCAGCAGTCGATCTTCCGATATGACAAGTACGCAGTATTTT.

This clonotype was seen repeatedly, ten times or more. The chain recombines TRBV2 with TRBJ2-7; D perhaps matches TRBD1 (5 bases). Germline V gene sequence: CDR1 SNHLY, CDR2 FYNNEI. The V gene lost 4 bases and the J gene lost 2 bases, with 15 bases spanning the gap. The CDR3 is 15 residues long. CDR3 sequence: CASSGTEDTAYEQYF. The CDR3 bases are TGTGCCAGCAGTGGGACCGAGGACACCGCCTACGAGCAGTACTTC.

The table lists this clonotype with many counts. CDR3 protein: CASSLFRGSSYEQYF. The CDR3 nucleotides read TGTGCCAGCAGTTTATTCAGGGGATCTTCCTACGAGCAGTACTTC. J is TRBJ2-7 and V is TRBV28, with D maybe TRBD1 (6 bases). The CDR3 covers 15 residues. The V end lost 1 base, the J end lost 1 base, and 11 bases lay between the germline ends. Germline assignment: CDR1 MDHEN and CDR2 SYDVKM.

The rearrangement joins TRBV5-8 to TRBJ2-1, with TRBD2 matching 7 bases. The germline gives CDR1 SGHTS, CDR2 YDEGEE. V trimming: 2 bases; J trimming: 5 bases; junction bases outside the gene matches: 4. The CDR3 loop spans 14 amino acids. DNA for the CDR3: TGTGCCAGCAGCTTATCGCTAGCGGACAATGAGCAGTTCTTC. It encodes CASSLSLADNEQFF.

This clonotype was counted between two and nine times. V is TRBV9 and J is TRBJ2-7, with 8 bases that match TRBD1. Trimming removed 3 bases from V and 4 bases from J; junction bases left unmatched: 6. The CDR3 extends over 14 amino acids. From germline, CDR1 is SGDLS and CDR2 YYNGEE. CDR3 protein: CASSETGDIYEQYF. Written as DNA, the CDR3 is TGTGCCAGCAGCGAGACAGGGGATATTTACGAGCAGTACTTC.

This clonotype was seen a handful of times. The rearrangement joins TRBV18 to TRBJ1-2; the D is unclear. Trimming left V 1 base short and J 0 bases short, with 12 bases between. Germline values: CDR1 KGHSH, CDR2 LQKENI. This CDR3 contains 16 residues. CDR3 amino acids: CASSPLQSETNYGYTF. The CDR3 DNA is TGTGCCAGCTCACCACTGCAGTCCGAAACTAACTATGGCTACACCTTC.

This clonotype was counted ten times or more. The V call is TRBV5-1, the J call TRBJ2-7, with D possibly being TRBD1 or TRBD2 (5 bases each). The CDR3 is made up of 14 amino acids. Trimming took off 2 bases at V and 2 bases at J, with 11 bases between the two ends. CDR1 and CDR2 from the germline V gene are SGHRS and YFSETQ. The CDR3 bases are TGCGCCAGCAGCTTCGGGGCAGGAGCCTACGAGCAGTACTTC. This gives the protein CASSFGAGAYEQYF.

Many counts were recorded for this clonotype. The chain links TRBV20-1 to TRBJ2-3; TRBD2 matches 13 bases. The CDR3 covers 15 residues. V was clipped by 2 bases and J by 5 bases; unmatched bases: 4. The V gene's germline CDR1 is DFQATT and CDR2 SNEGSKA (reference sequence). In DNA, the CDR3 is TGCAGTGCTAGAACTAGCGGGAGGGCCGGAGATACGCAGTATTTT. Translating it yields CSARTSGRAGDTQYF.

The J gene is TRBJ1-1, the V gene TRBV19; tentatively, D is TRBD1 (6 bases). The V gene lost 4 bases and the J gene lost 4 bases, with 19 bases spanning the gap. Germline V CDR1 and CDR2: LNHDA, SQIVND (reference sequence). This CDR3 has 16 residues. CDR3 amino acids: CASSRGRPQGSTEAFF. The DNA for the CDR3 is TGTGCCAGTAGTAGGGGCCGACCACAGGGAAGCACTGAAGCTTTCTTT.

The sample holds many counts of this clonotype. This chain connects TRBV20-1 to TRBJ2-7; the D gene is possibly TRBD2 (6 bases). V was trimmed by 5 bases and J by 6 bases, leaving 20 bases between them. Germline CDR1 is DFQATT and CDR2 is SNEGSKA (reference sequence). This CDR3 has 14 amino acids. The CDR3 sequence is CSAGDPGRTGEQYF. The CDR3 DNA reads as TGCAGTGCTGGGGATCCCGGGAGAACCGGCGAGCAGTACTTC.

The sample holds many counts of this clonotype. The V call is TRBV4-2, the J call TRBJ1-1, with TRBD1 matching 7 bases. CDR3 length: 15 amino acids. The germline CDR1 and CDR2 sequences are LGHNA and YNFKEQ. With 0 bases clipped from V and 3 bases from J, the junction kept 4 bases outside the gene matches. This CDR3 reads CASSQDTGVDTEAFF. Here the CDR3 DNA reads TGTGCCAGCAGCCAAGATACAGGGGTGGACACTGAAGCTTTCTTT.

This clonotype came up many times. In DNA, the CDR3 is TGTGCCAGCAGCTTAAGCTCAGGGGATCAGCCCCAGCATTTT. Translated: CASSLSSGDQPQHF. This chain joins TRBV11-2 and TRBJ1-5, with a tentative D call TRBD1 (6 bases). Between the trimmed V and J ends, which lost 2 bases and 5 bases, there was a span of 10 bases. The length of the CDR3 is 14 residues. Germline V gives CDR1 SGHAT, CDR2 FQNNGV.